This T cell receptor beta chain came from a study of T cells in Graves' hyperthyroidism and ophthalmopathy. Study results and limitations: Ophthalmopathy could be told apart from stable hyperthyroidism with a 13 V-J model.

At first hyperthyroidism diagnosis, before any ophthalmopathy symptoms, the blood sample was collected. Regions amplified from RNA transcripts were the TCR beta CDR3 regions. Primed by the HTBI set, a first-round RT-PCR was run on the TCR CDR3. TCRdb reanalysed the multiplex PCR reads using MiXCR and keeps one entry per CDR3 protein. The repertoire holds approximately 270,000 distinct CDR3 sequences, with approximately 15% as singletons. This clonotype was counted only a few times. Its antigen is not identified. The TCR was taken from a woman between 40 and 50 years old with Graves' hyperthyroidism that later progressed to Graves' ophthalmopathy. The sequenced sample was blood.

CDR3 region: CASSLRLAGDHFTDTQYF. CDR3 nucleotide sequence: TGTGCCAGCAGCTTACGGTTAGCGGGAGACCACTTCACAGATACGCAGTATTTT. The V call is TRBV7-6, the J call TRBJ2-3; 9 bases map to TRBD2. The CDR3 contains 18 residues. The germline gives CDR1 SGHVS, CDR2 FNYEAQ. The ends lost 2 bases at V and 2 bases at J; junction bases unmatched: 11.